Listed below are T cell receptor beta chains from one sample, sequenced in a study of control samples from healthy donors and cancer patients. Here immunoSEQ multiplex PCR was the method, and the copy in TCRdb shows in-frame clones only, minus some. This sample has 80,000 or so clones, with about nine tenths found just once. Sequencing was carried out using blood. Receptors were obtained from a man aged 50-60 years in good health. The CDR3 runs from the conserved cysteine through the conserved F or W. D genes are given only for firm matches. Size values are once, few and many counts, or a class for expanded clones, and some rows have none.

d_call	v_call	clone_size	j_call	cdr3_nt	cdr3_aa
NA	TRBV6-2/TRBV6-3	NA	TRBJ1-2	TGTGCCAGCAGTTCGGACGGAACCTATGGCTACACCTTC	CASSSDGTYGYTF
NA	TRBV27	NA	TRBJ1-2	TGTGCCAGCAGCCCTTCGTTGGGGGGGGGCATTAGGGGCTACACCTTC	CASSPSLGGGIRGYTF
TRBD1	TRBV11-2	once	TRBJ2-1	TGTGCCAGCAGCCGGGACAGGGGCACCAATGAGCAGTTCTTC	CASSRDRGTNEQFF
NA	TRBV12-3/TRBV12-4	NA	TRBJ1-1	TGTGCCAGCGGGGGGACCGTTTCCACTGAAGCTTTCTTT	CASGGTVSTEAFF
TRBD1	TRBV12-3/TRBV12-4	once	TRBJ1-2	TGTGCCAGCAGTGGGACAGGGGATGGCTACACCTTC	CASSGTGDGYTF
NA	TRBV6-1	NA	TRBJ1-2	TGTGCCAGCAGTGAAGGCGCGGGAGGGGGCTACACCTTC	CASSEGAGGGYTF
NA	TRBV5-6	medium-sized	TRBJ1-1	TGTGCCAGCAGCTTTGGTACCCTCGAAGCTTTCTTT	CASSFGTLEAFF
NA	TRBV6-5	NA	TRBJ2-5	TGTGCCAGCAGTCACGGGCACCAAGAGACCCAGTACTTC	CASSHGHQETQYF
NA	TRBV6-5	NA	TRBJ2-2	TGTGCCAGCAGACCGGGACAAAGGAACACCGGGGAGCTGTTTTTT	CASRPGQRNTGELFF
NA	TRBV4-1	NA	TRBJ2-1	TGCGCCAGCAGCCGTTCAGGGGAGGATGAGCAGTTCTTC	CASSRSGEDEQFF
NA	TRBV5-1	NA	TRBJ1-2	TGCGCCAGCAGCTTGGACTTAGATGGATCTTATGGCTACACCTTC	CASSLDLDGSYGYTF
NA	TRBV3-1/TRBV3-2	NA	TRBJ1-6	TGTGCCAGCAGCCAAGAATCGGGCGGACGTTCACCCCTCCACTTT	CASSQESGGRSPLHF
NA	TRBV19	NA	TRBJ1-5	TGTGCCAGTAGTATCGGGGTTTATCAGCCCCAGCATTTT	CASSIGVYQPQHF
NA	TRBV30	NA	TRBJ1-1	TGTGCCTGGAGTGTATCGGATCTTGAAGCTTTCTTT	CAWSVSDLEAFF
TRBD1	TRBV6-6	once	TRBJ2-7	TGTGCCAGCAGTCCCGGGACAGGGCAATTTAGCTCCTACGAGCAGTACTTC	CASSPGTGQFSSYEQYF
NA	TRBV18	NA	TRBJ1-1	TGTGCCAGCTCCCAGGTCAAGGGAAACACTGAAGCTTTCTTT	CASSQVKGNTEAFF
NA	TRBV5-5	NA	TRBJ1-2	TGTGCCAGCAGCTTGGGTGGAGGGTATGGCTACACCTTC	CASSLGGGYGYTF
NA	TRBV27	NA	TRBJ1-3	TGTGCCAGCAGTTTACGGGGAATAGGTGGAAACACCATATATTTT	CASSLRGIGGNTIYF
NA	TRBV12-3/TRBV12-4	NA	TRBJ2-1	TGTGCCAGCAGTTTATTAGGGAATGAGCAGTTCTTC	CASSLLGNEQFF
NA	TRBV11-1	few	TRBJ1-1	TGTGCCAGCAGCCAGGACTTTGGGGTCACTGAAGCTTTCTTT	CASSQDFGVTEAFF
NA	TRBV9	NA	TRBJ1-1	TGTGCCAGCAGCGTAGATCTGACTCCAAACACTGAAGCTTTCTTT	CASSVDLTPNTEAFF
NA	TRBV19	NA	TRBJ2-4	TGTGCCACCAGTGTCGGAAACATTCAGTACTTC	CATSVGNIQYF
NA	TRBV29-1	NA	TRBJ1-1	TGCAGCGTTGACAGGGCAAACACTGAAGCTTTCTTT	CSVDRANTEAFF
NA	TRBV5-1	few	TRBJ1-1	TGCGCCAGCAGCTTGGGCAGAACAACTGAAGCTTTCTTT	CASSLGRTTEAFF
NA	TRBV10-3	NA	TRBJ2-3	TGTGCCATCAGTCCAACTAAAGGGGGGATTGCAGATACGCAGTATTTT	CAISPTKGGIADTQYF
NA	TRBV19	NA	TRBJ1-6	TGTGCCAGTAGTATTAGGCAGGATTCACCCCTCCACTTT	CASSIRQDSPLHF
NA	TRBV25-1	NA	TRBJ2-7	TGTGCCAGCAGCAGGGGGGTCTCCTACGAGCAGTACTTC	CASSRGVSYEQYF
NA	TRBV5-6	once	TRBJ1-4	TGTGCCAGCAGCTTCGAGGACAATGAAAAACTGTTTTTT	CASSFEDNEKLFF
NA	TRBV19	NA	TRBJ1-4	TGTGCCTCCCAGGGCCTTGCAACTAATGAAAAACTGTTTTTT	CASQGLATNEKLFF
TRBD2	TRBV9	once	TRBJ2-3	TGTGCCAGCAGCGTGTACGGGGGGGCCCTAATTAGCACAGATACGCAGTATTTT	CASSVYGGALISTDTQYF
TRBD1	TRBV11-2	NA	TRBJ1-4	TGTGCCAGCAGTCGACCGAGAGACAGGGGGGAAAAACTGTTTTTT	CASSRPRDRGEKLFF
NA	TRBV27	NA	TRBJ2-7	TGTGCCAGCGGTAGAGTTGACAGAGCCTACGAGCAGTACTTC	CASGRVDRAYEQYF
NA	TRBV30	few	TRBJ1-1	TGTGCCTGGAGTGTACAAACTGAAGCTTTCTTT	CAWSVQTEAFF
NA	TRBV6-6	NA	TRBJ1-6	TGTGCCAGCACCCTTCACATGAGGTCACCCCTCCACTTT	CASTLHMRSPLHF
NA	TRBV30	NA	TRBJ1-1	TGTGCCTGGAGTGTTCTGATGAACACTGAAGCTTTCTTT	CAWSVLMNTEAFF
TRBD1	TRBV20-1	NA	TRBJ2-6	TGCAGTGCTAGTCCGGGACAGGGGACCTCTGGGGCCAACGTCCTGACTTTC	CSASPGQGTSGANVLTF
NA	TRBV5-1	NA	TRBJ1-1	TGCGCCAGCAGCTTGGGAGGGAATCCGTCTGAAGCTTTCTTT	CASSLGGNPSEAFF
NA	TRBV5-6	NA	TRBJ2-7	TGTGCCAGCAGCTTGATGATACAGGGTACCGAGCAGTACTTC	CASSLMIQGTEQYF
TRBD1	TRBV7-9	once	TRBJ2-2	TGTGCCAGCAGGGCAGGACAGGGAAGTTCCACCGGGGAGCTGTTTTTT	CASRAGQGSSTGELFF
NA	TRBV5-6	NA	TRBJ1-5	TGTGCCAGCAGCACCGGTTTAGCCTCTGATCAGCCCCAGCATTTT	CASSTGLASDQPQHF
TRBD1	TRBV12-3/TRBV12-4	NA	TRBJ1-2	TGTGCCAGCAGACCAACAGGGGGCTATGGCTACACCTTC	CASRPTGGYGYTF
TRBD1	TRBV27	once	TRBJ1-4	TGTGCCAGCAGTCACGACAGGGGAGCTAATGAAAAACTGTTTTTT	CASSHDRGANEKLFF
TRBD1	TRBV19	few	TRBJ1-2	TGTGCCAGTAGTATTCTCCCGGGACAGGGGGCGCCTGGCTACACCTTC	CASSILPGQGAPGYTF
NA	TRBV6-5	NA	TRBJ2-7	TGTGCCAGCAGTTCTCCTGGCAGGGTCCACGAGCAGTACTTC	CASSSPGRVHEQYF
TRBD1	TRBV12-5	NA	TRBJ1-2	TGTGCTAGTGGTTTGACAGGGGGTGGTGGCTACACCTTC	CASGLTGGGGYTF
NA	TRBV2	NA	TRBJ2-2	TGTGCCAGCAGTGCGAATACGAACACCGGGGAGCTGTTTTTT	CASSANTNTGELFF
TRBD1	TRBV19	NA	TRBJ1-1	TGTGCCAGTAGTTTAACGGACAGGTTGAACACTGAAGCTTTCTTT	CASSLTDRLNTEAFF
NA	TRBV24-1	NA	TRBJ2-7	TGTGCCACCAGTGAGGGCTACGAGCAGTACTTC	CATSEGYEQYF
NA	TRBV10-3	NA	TRBJ2-1	TGTGCCATAGGGACGGTCAATGAGCAGTTCTTC	CAIGTVNEQFF
NA	TRBV4-2	NA	TRBJ1-2	TGTGCCAGCAGCCAAGATCTCGGGACGCATGGCTACACCTTC	CASSQDLGTHGYTF
NA	TRBV5-6	NA	TRBJ1-6	TGTGCCAGCAGCGGGGGCGAGATATATAATTCACCCCTCCACTTT	CASSGGEIYNSPLHF
NA	TRBV21-1	NA	TRBJ2-7	TGTGCCAGCAGCAAGGAACCCGGACGGGGGGTAGACTACGAGCAGTACTTC	CASSKEPGRGVDYEQYF
NA	TRBV12-5	NA	TRBJ2-2	TGTGCTAGTTGGACAGTGAACACCGGGGAGCTGTTTTTT	CASWTVNTGELFF
TRBD1	TRBV7-2	NA	TRBJ2-1	TGTGCCAGCAGAGTAGACAGGGAATCCTACAATGAGCAGTTCTTC	CASRVDRESYNEQFF
TRBD1	TRBV19	NA	TRBJ1-2	TGTGCCAGTAGTAGCCCGGGACAGATAGAGTATGGCTACACCTTC	CASSSPGQIEYGYTF
NA	TRBV10-3	NA	TRBJ1-5	TGTGCCATCAGTGCTCAAGGGGATCAGCCCCAGCATTTT	CAISAQGDQPQHF
NA	TRBV6-5	NA	TRBJ2-5	TGTGCCAGCAGCCGCGGACCCCAAGAGACCCAGTACTTC	CASSRGPQETQYF
NA	TRBV9	NA	TRBJ1-1	TGTGCCAGCAGCGCCCCGGATGGAGGAGAGCCTGAAGCTTTCTTT	CASSAPDGGEPEAFF